This is a list of T cell receptor beta chains from one sample in a study of T-cell reconstitution after alpha-beta-depleted transplantation in children. TCRdb processed the PCR reads anew with MiXCR; each CDR3 protein has one entry. Among about 980,000 distinct CDR3 sequences, about 26% were seen once, and the ten largest hold about 28%. The material was PBMCs, mostly from graft donor cells, obtained 360 days after TCRalphabeta/CD19-depleted stem cell transplant. The receptors here all came from a boy in the first two years of life who had a stem cell transplant for SCID, so the T cells may come from the graft donor. Both conserved end residues are part of each CDR3. The D gene is left open where the match is weak. Some rows mark clone size as missing; the rest say once, few, many or name a class of expanded clone.

D	size	V	J	CDR3	DNA
-	few	TRBV5-1	TRBJ2-5	CASSAALLAKTYQETQYF	TGCGCCAGCAGCGCCGCCCTCCTAGCGAAAACCTACCAAGAGACCCAGTACTTC
-	-	TRBV25-1	TRBJ2-2	CASKASPGELFF	TGTGCCAGCAAGGCATCCCCCGGGGAGCTGTTTTTT
-	-	TRBV24-1	TRBJ1-2	CATSDPTTNYGYTF	TGTGCCACCAGTGACCCGACAACTAACTATGGCTACACCTTC
-	many	TRBV12-3/TRBV12-4	TRBJ2-7	CASSLLGIYEQYF	TGTGCCAGCAGTTTGCTGGGGATCTACGAGCAGTACTTC
-	-	TRBV6-1	TRBJ2-3	CASRWQGQDTQYF	TGTGCCAGCAGGTGGCAGGGGCAAGATACGCAGTATTTT
-	-	TRBV3-1	TRBJ2-3	CASSHLGNGATDTQYF	TGTGCCAGCAGCCACCTAGGAAACGGCGCCACAGATACGCAGTATTTT
-	few	TRBV7-3	TRBJ1-5	CASSLCHKRRANQPQHF	TGTGCCAGCAGCCTTTGCCATAAGAGGAGGGCAAATCAGCCCCAGCATTTT
-	-	TRBV15	TRBJ2-1	CATRGADGNNEQFF	TGTGCCACCCGGGGGGCCGATGGGAACAATGAGCAGTTCTTC
-	-	TRBV7-9	TRBJ2-5	CAVSGETQYF	TGTGCCGTCTCCGGGGAGACCCAGTACTTC
-	few	TRBV12-3/TRBV12-4	TRBJ1-5	CASSGGFRNQPQHF	TGTGCCAGCAGTGGGGGGTTTCGCAATCAGCCCCAGCATTTT
TRBD2	-	TRBV2	TRBJ2-1	CASSERGGGRYNEQFF	TGTGCCAGCAGTGAAAGGGGCGGGGGGCGCTACAATGAGCAGTTCTTC
TRBD2	-	TRBV20-1	TRBJ2-7	CSARKEAGGPREQYF	TGCAGTGCTAGAAAAGAAGCGGGGGGGCCTCGAGAGCAGTACTTC
-	-	TRBV9	TRBJ2-2	CASSVAGVNGELFF	TGTGCCAGCAGCGTAGCGGGGGTGAACGGGGAGCTGTTTTTT
-	-	TRBV2	TRBJ2-5	CAGKTRETQYF	TGTGCCGGCAAAACAAGGGAGACCCAGTACTTC
-	-	TRBV4-1	TRBJ2-5	CASSQLTRAETQYF	TGCGCCAGCAGCCAATTGACGAGGGCAGAGACCCAGTACTTC
-	-	TRBV12-3/TRBV12-4	TRBJ2-1	CASSLSGLKSYNEQFF	TGTGCCAGCAGTTTATCCGGCCTAAAGAGTTACAATGAGCAGTTCTTC
-	few	TRBV7-8	TRBJ2-7	CASSTDLAYEQYF	TGTGCCAGCAGCACCGACCTGGCCTACGAGCAGTACTTC
-	-	TRBV9	TRBJ2-7	CASSVEGSGREQYF	TGTGCCAGCAGCGTAGAGGGGTCAGGGCGTGAGCAGTACTTC
-	-	TRBV4-2	TRBJ2-1	CASSQEDVRSYNEQFF	TGTGCCAGCAGCCAAGAAGACGTTCGCTCCTACAATGAGCAGTTCTTC